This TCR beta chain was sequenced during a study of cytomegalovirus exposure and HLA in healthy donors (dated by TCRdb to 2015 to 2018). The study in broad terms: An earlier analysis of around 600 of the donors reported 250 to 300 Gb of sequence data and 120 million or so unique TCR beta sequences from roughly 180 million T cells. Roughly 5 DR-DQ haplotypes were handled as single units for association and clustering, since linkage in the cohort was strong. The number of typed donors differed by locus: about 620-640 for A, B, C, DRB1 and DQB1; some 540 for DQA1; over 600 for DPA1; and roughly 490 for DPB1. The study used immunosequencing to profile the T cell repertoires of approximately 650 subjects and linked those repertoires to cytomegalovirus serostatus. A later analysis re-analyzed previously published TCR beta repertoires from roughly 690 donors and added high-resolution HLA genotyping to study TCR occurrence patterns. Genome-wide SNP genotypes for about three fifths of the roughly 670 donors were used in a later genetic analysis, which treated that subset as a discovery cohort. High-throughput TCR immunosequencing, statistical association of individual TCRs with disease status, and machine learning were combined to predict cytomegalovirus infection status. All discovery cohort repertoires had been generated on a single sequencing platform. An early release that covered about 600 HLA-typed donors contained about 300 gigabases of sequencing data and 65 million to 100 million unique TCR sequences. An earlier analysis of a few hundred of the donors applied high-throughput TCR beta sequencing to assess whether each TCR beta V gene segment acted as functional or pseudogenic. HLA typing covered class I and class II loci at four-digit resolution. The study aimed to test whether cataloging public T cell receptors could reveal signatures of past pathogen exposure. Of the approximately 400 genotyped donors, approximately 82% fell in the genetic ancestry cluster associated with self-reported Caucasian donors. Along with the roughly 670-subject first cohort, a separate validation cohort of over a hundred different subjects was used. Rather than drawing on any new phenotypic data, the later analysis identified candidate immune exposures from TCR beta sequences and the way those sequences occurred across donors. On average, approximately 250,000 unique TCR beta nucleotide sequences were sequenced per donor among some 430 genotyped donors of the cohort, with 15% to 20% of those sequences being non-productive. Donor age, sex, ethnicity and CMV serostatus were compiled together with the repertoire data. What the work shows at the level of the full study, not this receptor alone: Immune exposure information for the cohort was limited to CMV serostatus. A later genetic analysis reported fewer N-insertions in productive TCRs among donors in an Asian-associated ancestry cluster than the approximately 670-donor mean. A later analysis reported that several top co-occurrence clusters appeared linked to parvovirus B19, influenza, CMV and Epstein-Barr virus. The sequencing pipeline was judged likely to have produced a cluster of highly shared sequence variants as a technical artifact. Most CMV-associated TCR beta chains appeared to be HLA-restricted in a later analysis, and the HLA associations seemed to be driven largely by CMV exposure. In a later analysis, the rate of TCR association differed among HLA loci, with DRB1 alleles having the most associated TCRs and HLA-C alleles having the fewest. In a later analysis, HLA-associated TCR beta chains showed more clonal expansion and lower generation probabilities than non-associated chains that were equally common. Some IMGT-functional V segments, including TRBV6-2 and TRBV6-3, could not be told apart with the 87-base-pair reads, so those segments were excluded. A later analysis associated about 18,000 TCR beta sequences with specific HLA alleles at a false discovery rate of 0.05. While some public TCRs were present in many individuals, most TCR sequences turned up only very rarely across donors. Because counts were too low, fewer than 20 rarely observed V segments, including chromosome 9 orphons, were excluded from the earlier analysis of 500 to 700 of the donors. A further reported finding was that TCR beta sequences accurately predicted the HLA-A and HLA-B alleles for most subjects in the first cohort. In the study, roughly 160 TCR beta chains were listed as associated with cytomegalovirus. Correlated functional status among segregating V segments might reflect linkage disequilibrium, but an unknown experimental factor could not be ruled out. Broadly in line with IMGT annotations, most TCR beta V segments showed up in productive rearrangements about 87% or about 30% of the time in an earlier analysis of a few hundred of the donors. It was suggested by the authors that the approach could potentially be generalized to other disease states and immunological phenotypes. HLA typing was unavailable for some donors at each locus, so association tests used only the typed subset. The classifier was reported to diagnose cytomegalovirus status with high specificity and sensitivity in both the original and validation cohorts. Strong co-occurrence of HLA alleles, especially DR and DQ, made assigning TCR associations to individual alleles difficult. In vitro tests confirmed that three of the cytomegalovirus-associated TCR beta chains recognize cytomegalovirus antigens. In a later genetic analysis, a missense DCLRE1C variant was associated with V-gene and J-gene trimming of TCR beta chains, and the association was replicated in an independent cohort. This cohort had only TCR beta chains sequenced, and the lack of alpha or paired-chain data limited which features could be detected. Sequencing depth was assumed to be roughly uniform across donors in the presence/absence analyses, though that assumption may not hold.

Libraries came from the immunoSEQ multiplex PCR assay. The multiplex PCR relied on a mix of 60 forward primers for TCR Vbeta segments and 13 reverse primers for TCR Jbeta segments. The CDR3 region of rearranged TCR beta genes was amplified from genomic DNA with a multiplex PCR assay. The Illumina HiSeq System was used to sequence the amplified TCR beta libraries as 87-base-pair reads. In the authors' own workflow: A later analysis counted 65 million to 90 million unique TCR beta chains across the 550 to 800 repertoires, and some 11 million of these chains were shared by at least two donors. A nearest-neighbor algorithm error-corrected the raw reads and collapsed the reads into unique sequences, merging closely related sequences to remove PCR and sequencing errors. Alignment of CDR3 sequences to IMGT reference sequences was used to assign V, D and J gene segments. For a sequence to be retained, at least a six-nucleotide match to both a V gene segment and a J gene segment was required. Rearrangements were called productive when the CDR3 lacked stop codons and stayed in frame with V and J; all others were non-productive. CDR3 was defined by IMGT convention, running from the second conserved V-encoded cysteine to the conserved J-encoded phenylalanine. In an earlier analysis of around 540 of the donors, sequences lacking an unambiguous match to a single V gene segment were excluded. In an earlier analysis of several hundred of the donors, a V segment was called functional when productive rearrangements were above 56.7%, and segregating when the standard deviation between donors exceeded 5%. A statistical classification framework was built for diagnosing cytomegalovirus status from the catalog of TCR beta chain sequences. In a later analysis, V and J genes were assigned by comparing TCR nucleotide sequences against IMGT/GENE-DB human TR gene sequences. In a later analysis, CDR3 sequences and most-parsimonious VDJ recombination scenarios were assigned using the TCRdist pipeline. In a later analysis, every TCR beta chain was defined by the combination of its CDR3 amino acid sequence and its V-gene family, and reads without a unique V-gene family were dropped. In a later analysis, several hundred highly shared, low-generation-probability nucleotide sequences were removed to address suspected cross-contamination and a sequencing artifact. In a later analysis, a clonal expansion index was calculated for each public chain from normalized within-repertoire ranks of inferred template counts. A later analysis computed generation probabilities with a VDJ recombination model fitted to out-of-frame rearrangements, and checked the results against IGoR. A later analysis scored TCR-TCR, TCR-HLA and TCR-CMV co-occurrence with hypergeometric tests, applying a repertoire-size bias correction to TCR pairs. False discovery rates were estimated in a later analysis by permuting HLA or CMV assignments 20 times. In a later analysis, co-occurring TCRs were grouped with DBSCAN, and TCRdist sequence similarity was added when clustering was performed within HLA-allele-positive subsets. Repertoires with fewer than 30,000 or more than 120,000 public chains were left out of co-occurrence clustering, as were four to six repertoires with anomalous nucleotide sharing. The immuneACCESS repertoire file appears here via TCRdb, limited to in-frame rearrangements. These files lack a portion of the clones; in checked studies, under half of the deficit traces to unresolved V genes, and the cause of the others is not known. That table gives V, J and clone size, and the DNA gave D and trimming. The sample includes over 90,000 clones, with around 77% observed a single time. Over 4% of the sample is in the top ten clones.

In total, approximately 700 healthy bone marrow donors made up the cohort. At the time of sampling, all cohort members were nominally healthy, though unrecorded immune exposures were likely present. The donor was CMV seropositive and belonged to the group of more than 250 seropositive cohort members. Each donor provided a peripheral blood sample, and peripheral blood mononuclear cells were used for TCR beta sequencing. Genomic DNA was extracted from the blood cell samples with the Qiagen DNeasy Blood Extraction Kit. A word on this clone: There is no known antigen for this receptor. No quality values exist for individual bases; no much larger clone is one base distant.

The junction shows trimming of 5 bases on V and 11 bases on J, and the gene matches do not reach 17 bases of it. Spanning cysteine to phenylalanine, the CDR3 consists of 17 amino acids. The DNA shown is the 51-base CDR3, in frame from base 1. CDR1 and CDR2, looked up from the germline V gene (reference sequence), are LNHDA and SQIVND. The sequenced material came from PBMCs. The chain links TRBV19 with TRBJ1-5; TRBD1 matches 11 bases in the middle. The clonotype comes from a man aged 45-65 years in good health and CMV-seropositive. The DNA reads TGTGCCAGTAGTCGGACAGGGGGCTCCGACTGGGCGCAGACCCAGCATTTT. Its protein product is CASSRTGGSDWAQTQHF.